Reported below is one T cell receptor beta chain. Germline CDR1 reads SGHRS; CDR2 reads YFSETQ. This CDR3 is 16 amino acids long. V lost 5 bases, J lost 4 bases, and 12 bases stayed unmatched. The data derive from a study of control samples from healthy donors and cancer patients. The repertoire was sequenced with immunoSEQ multiplex PCR; TCRdb's copy has only in-frame clones and lacks some. The data hold 70,000 or so clones, with about 90% observed a single time. The clonotype originates from a man aged 55 to 70 with lung cancer. The chain joins TRBV5-1 to TRBJ2-7, with TRBD1 matching 10 bases. The sequenced sample consisted of PBMCs. The CDR3 nucleotides are TGCGCCAGCAGTCGTAACCTCGGGACAGGGGCGTACGAGCAGTACTTC. Its translation is CASSRNLGTGAYEQYF.